Here is one T cell receptor beta chain with its context. The source of the sample is a study of technical replicates of blood from several donors. Profiled with immunoSEQ multiplex PCR; TCRdb holds only in-frame clones, not every one. The table includes some 70,000 clones, just over 90% detected once. The CDR3 contains 14 residues. The germline V gene has CDR1 SEHNR and CDR2 FQNEAQ (reference sequence). V lost 0 bases and J lost 6, with 11 bases in between. The receptor comes from a human donor in good health. Some clones in this sample may be carry-over from other donors' samples. The sample taken for sequencing was PBMCs. The genes are TRBV7-9 and TRBJ1-2, with D perhaps TRBD1 (5 bases). This CDR3 reads CASSLAEKGHGYTF. The CDR3 DNA sequence: TGTGCCAGCAGCTTAGCAGAAAAGGGGCATGGCTACACCTTC.